One sample yielded the 26 T cell receptor beta chains listed below, sequenced in a study of CD8 T cells in Susac syndrome. RNA was extracted with the RNeasy kit, and a quantity of 0.5 to 1 ug was reverse transcribed using random hexamers. TCRdb processed the immunoSEQ multiplex PCR reads anew with MiXCR; each CDR3 protein has one entry. Of a few hundred thousand distinct CDR3 sequences listed, 65% to 90% are singletons. The sequencing sample was made of CD8+ T cells from PBMCs. The receptors here all came from a human donor with multiple sclerosis.

The chain combines TRBV6-5 with TRBJ2-7; D assignment may be TRBD1 or TRBD2 (5 bases each). Trimming removed 1 base at V and 6 bases at J, with 22 bases between. CDR1 is MNHEY and CDR2 is SVGAGI in the germline V gene. The CDR3 length is 17 residues. CDR3 in DNA: TGTGCCAGCAGTTACTTCCCATGGGGGTGGGGTAGCGCCGAGCAGTACTTC. This sequence encodes CASSYFPWGWGSAEQYF.

This chain links TRBV28 with TRBJ1-1, with D unresolved. Germline loops: CDR1 MDHEN, CDR2 SYDVKM. V dropped 7 bases and J dropped 4 bases, with 10 bases sitting between them. The CDR3 covers 12 residues. CDR3 protein: CASNIRGTEAFF. The CDR3 bases are TGTGCCAGCAATATCCGCGGCACTGAAGCTTTCTTT.

The CDR3 protein is CASSPWGGTSGSQETQYF. CDR3 nucleotide sequence: TGTGCCAGCAGCCCTTGGGGTGGGACTAGCGGGAGCCAAGAGACCCAGTACTTC. The rearrangement uses TRBV13 and TRBJ2-5; TRBD2 agrees at 14 bases. CDR1 is PRHDT and CDR2 is FYEKMQ in the germline V gene (reference sequence). The CDR3 runs 18 residues. Unmatched junction bases numbered 9, after V lost 5 bases and J lost 1 base.

This clonotype was seen a few times. The rearrangement links TRBV4-3 to TRBJ1-1; TRBD1 matches 11 bases. This CDR3 comprises 16 residues. The germline V gene encodes CDR1 LGHNA and CDR2 YSLEER. The V gene end was trimmed by 5 bases and the J gene end by 7 bases; junction bases not matched to a gene: 12. CDR3 region: CASSSLPWTGGLEAFF. The CDR3 nucleotides read TGCGCCAGCAGCAGTCTACCCTGGACAGGGGGCCTTGAAGCTTTCTTT.

The genes are TRBV30 and TRBJ1-5; TRBD1 aligns across 10 bases. V lost 5 bases and J lost 5; bases outside the gene matches: 6. The germline V gene has CDR1 GTSNPN and CDR2 SVGIG (reference sequence). The CDR3 totals 14 residues. The DNA for the CDR3 is TGTGCCTGGGCGACGGGACAGGGGCATCAGCCCCAGCATTTT. Its translation is CAWATGQGHQPQHF.

Only a few counts were recorded for this clonotype. This rearrangement joins TRBV6-5 to TRBJ1-3, with TRBD1 identical over 8 bases. Germline trimming cut 2 bases from V and 4 bases from J; bases unmatched to any gene: 7. CDR1 MNHEY and CDR2 SVGAGI come from the germline V gene. The CDR3 runs 16 residues. CDR3 bases: TGTGCCAGCAGTTACACGACAGGGGTTGACGGAAACACCATATATTTT. Its protein product is CASSYTTGVDGNTIYF.

This clonotype showed up just a few times. V usage is TRBV3-1 and J usage is TRBJ1-1; D gene unclear. CDR3 length: 16 amino acids. Germline V lookup: CDR1 LGHDT, CDR2 YNNKEL (reference sequence). Trimming took 4 bases from V and 1 from J, leaving 16 bases between them. The CDR3 loop reads CASSRPLGEGNTEAFF. The CDR3 region has the DNA TGTGCCAGCAGCCGACCCCTTGGGGAAGGGAACACTGAAGCTTTCTTT.

The J gene is TRBJ2-3, the V gene TRBV6-1; D may be TRBD1 or TRBD2 (5 bases each). CDR3 length: 16 amino acids. Germline CDR1 is MNHNS and CDR2 is SASEGT. Trimming took 6 bases from V and 6 from J, leaving 22 bases between them. CDR3: CASSFTWDPRRDTQYF. CDR3 nucleotide sequence: TGTGCCAGCAGCTTTACATGGGACCCGAGGCGGGATACGCAGTATTTT.

The CDR3 is CASSIHPLPGTGGYEQYF. DNA for the CDR3: TGTGCCAGCAGCATACACCCACTCCCGGGGACAGGGGGCTACGAGCAGTACTTC. The V call is TRBV7-2, the J call TRBJ2-7; 11 bases match TRBD1. Per the germline V gene, CDR1 is SGHTA and CDR2 is FQGNSA. The V segment lost 5 bases and the J segment 3 bases; nucleotides outside the gene matches: 15. The CDR3 covers 18 residues.

V usage is TRBV7-9 and J usage is TRBJ1-2; 9 bases map to TRBD1. J was trimmed by 3 bases and V by 5 bases; bases with no gene match: 10. The CDR3 extends over 16 amino acids. CDR1 and CDR2 (germline): SEHNR, FQNEAQ (reference sequence). The CDR3 DNA reads TGTGCCAGCAGCCCCACTACCTGGACAGGGGACTATGGCTACACCTTC. Translation gives CASSPTTWTGDYGYTF.

The genes are TRBV6-6 and TRBJ1-3; 7 nucleotides match TRBD1. This CDR3 has 14 amino acids. From germline, CDR1 is MNHNY and CDR2 SVGAGI (reference sequence). The V gene end was trimmed by 4 bases and the J gene end by 3 bases; junction bases not matched to a gene: 3. CDR3 in amino acids: CASSLTGDGNTIYF. CDR3 in DNA: TGTGCCAGCAGTTTAACAGGGGATGGAAACACCATATATTTT.

The chain recombines TRBV28 with TRBJ2-1; 10 bases are a match to TRBD2. V gave up 2 bases and J gave up 3 bases; unmatched junction bases: 1. Germline CDR1 is MDHEN and CDR2 is SYDVKM. The CDR3 runs 15 residues. The CDR3 DNA follows: TGTGCCAGCAGTTTAGAGCGGGAGGGCTACAATGAGCAGTTCTTC. It yields the protein CASSLEREGYNEQFF.

This chain links TRBV2 with TRBJ2-5; D is ambiguous. The germline gives CDR1 SNHLY, CDR2 FYNNEI. The germline V and J ends were trimmed by 8 bases and 1 base, with 14 bases remaining between them. The CDR3 length is 14 residues. The CDR3 DNA follows: TGTGCCAGCCTCCGCGGCCCTCGCCAAGAGACCCAGTACTTC. Protein product: CASLRGPRQETQYF.

This rearrangement joins TRBV7-9 to TRBJ2-5, with D possibly being TRBD1 or TRBD2 (5 bases each). The CDR3 is made up of 14 amino acids. V shed 0 bases and J shed 3 bases, with 8 bases lying between them. CDR1 is SEHNR and CDR2 is FQNEAQ in the germline V gene (reference sequence). The CDR3 spells CASSLAGAKETQYF. Written as DNA, the CDR3 is TGTGCCAGCAGCTTAGCCGGGGCCAAAGAGACCCAGTACTTC.

The CDR3 spells CASSMIWKDEQYF. The CDR3 nucleotides read TGTGCCAGTAGTATGATCTGGAAGGACGAGCAGTACTTC. The chain carries TRBV19 and TRBJ2-7; D is uncertain. The CDR3 consists of 13 residues. The germline V gene encodes CDR1 LNHDA and CDR2 SQIVND (reference sequence). V dropped 3 bases and J dropped 5 bases, with 11 bases sitting between them.

The gene calls are TRBV7-9 and TRBJ2-1; 7 positions agree with TRBD1. Germline CDR1 and CDR2: SEHNR and FQNEAQ (reference sequence). Trimming removed 4 bases from V and 5 bases from J; junction bases left unmatched: 8. The CDR3 loop spans 15 amino acids. CDR3 in DNA: TGTGCCAGCAGCTCAGCGTCGACAGGGCACAATGAGCAGTTCTTC. As protein: CASSSASTGHNEQFF.

This clonotype was seen a handful of times. The chain joins TRBV6-1 to TRBJ2-5, with D perhaps matching TRBD2 (6 bases). The V end lost 7 bases, the J end lost 5 bases, and 20 bases lay between the germline ends. From germline, CDR1 is MNHNS and CDR2 SASEGT. The CDR3 consists of 15 residues. This CDR3 reads CASNTDFDAGETQYF. The CDR3 coding sequence is TGTGCCAGCAACACCGACTTTGATGCGGGGGAGACCCAGTACTTC.

The chain employs TRBV4-1 and TRBJ2-7; either TRBD1 or TRBD2 may fit D (5 bases each). V gave up 3 bases and J gave up 3 bases, with 12 bases separating them. Germline assignment: CDR1 MGHRA and CDR2 YSYEKL. This CDR3 comprises 14 residues. The CDR3, as DNA: TGCGCCAGCAGCCAGGGGGTCGAGTTCTACGAGCAGTACTTC. Its translation is CASSQGVEFYEQYF.

In regard to this clonotype: An end of the junction differs from the germline gene, which may be a read error. CDR3 region: CASSLDSSYERYF. The DNA of the CDR3 is TGTGCCAGCAGCTTAGACTCTTCCTACGAGCGGTACTTC. The chain uses TRBV7-9 and TRBJ2-7; D ambiguous. Germline V gene lookup returns CDR1 SEHNR and CDR2 FQNEAQ (reference sequence). The CDR3 length is 13 residues. Drawing the rest from reference TRBV7-9 and TRBJ2-7, the complete variable domain is DTGVSQNPRHKITKRGQNVTFRCDPISEHNRLYWYRQTLGQGPEFLTYFQNEAQLEKSRLLSDRFSAERPKGSFSTLEIQRTEQGDSAMYLCASSLDSSYERYFGPGTRLTVT.

DNA for the CDR3: TGTGCCAGCAGTGCATACCCAGACAGGGTCATCACAGATACGCAGTATTTT. Residues: CASSAYPDRVITDTQYF. The J gene is TRBJ2-3, the V gene TRBV25-1; the match to TRBD1 covers 7 bases. Germline V gene data show CDR1 as MGHDK and CDR2 as SYGVNS. The CDR3 contains 17 residues. Losses at the gene ends were 4 bases for V and 2 bases for J; bases not matched to a gene: 12.

The V and J genes are TRBV19 and TRBJ2-7; the D is unclear. Trimming cost V 7 bases and J 2 bases, with 15 bases left between them. Germline CDR1 reads LNHDA; CDR2 reads SQIVND (reference sequence). This CDR3 is 14 amino acids long. For the CDR3, the DNA is TGTGCCAGTACTCAGGAGTTGGGAACCTACGAGCAGTACTTC. This gives the protein CASTQELGTYEQYF.

The chain uses TRBV27 and TRBJ1-5; no clear D. The germline gives CDR1 MNHEY, CDR2 SMNVEV (reference sequence). The CDR3 consists of 16 residues. The germline V and J ends were trimmed by 2 bases and 1 base, with 12 bases remaining between them. The CDR3 loop is CASSLGSGQSNQPQHF. The CDR3 DNA sequence: TGTGCCAGCAGTTTAGGGTCGGGTCAAAGCAATCAGCCCCAGCATTTT.

The chain recombines TRBV2 with TRBJ1-4; TRBD1 matches 9 bases. The V gene's germline CDR1 is SNHLY and CDR2 FYNNEI. This CDR3 spans 13 amino acids. V gave up 10 bases and J gave up 5 bases; unmatched junction bases: 5. CDR3 in DNA: TGTGCCACCGCCGGGACAGGGAATGAAAAACTGTTTTTT. Its translation is CATAGTGNEKLFF.

The V and J genes are TRBV20-1 and TRBJ2-1, with 10 bases identical to TRBD2. Per the germline V gene, CDR1 is DFQATT and CDR2 is SNEGSKA (reference sequence). V lost 1 base, J lost 4 bases, and 7 bases stayed unmatched. There are 16 residues in the CDR3. CDR3 bases: TGCAGTGCTAGAGTAGCGGGAGGCGCGGCATACAATGAGCAGTTCTTC. Its translation is CSARVAGGAAYNEQFF.

This rearrangement joins TRBV5-6 to TRBJ1-2; D not certain. Germline V lookup: CDR1 SGHDT, CDR2 YYEEEE. V was trimmed by 0 bases and J by 2 bases, leaving 8 bases between them. This CDR3 spans 14 amino acids. The CDR3 sequence: CASSLGDSNYGYTF. The CDR3, as DNA: TGTGCCAGCAGCTTGGGGGATTCCAACTATGGCTACACCTTC.

The chain employs TRBV12-3 or TRBV12-4 and TRBJ2-7; 7 bases are a match to TRBD1. V lost 4 bases, J lost 2 bases, and 5 bases stayed unmatched. The CDR3 consists of 14 residues. The CDR3 DNA is TGTGCCAGCAGTTCGGGACAGAGAACCTACGAGCAGTACTTC. This codes for CASSSGQRTYEQYF.